This record covers a single T cell receptor (beta chain). The antigen remains undetermined. The source of the sample is a study of shared clonotypes between healthy human individuals. Study outcomes and limitations: Among the subsets, naive ones generally showed larger estimated richness than memory ones. How much donors shared clonotypes was expected to be affected by sequencing depth.

CDR3 length equals 14 residues. Germline CDR1 SGHTA, CDR2 FQGNSA. Between the trimmed V and J ends, which lost 1 base and 4 bases, there was a span of 11 bases. Clones were read by immunoSEQ multiplex PCR, and TCRdb kept only the in-frame ones, dropping some. The sample yields approximately 1,500,000 clones, approximately 98% seen once. The specimen was naive CD4+ T cells sorted from blood. Subset specified: CD45RA+ positively selected. The TCR sequence derives from a young man in good health. The J gene is TRBJ2-7, the V gene TRBV7-2; D ambiguous. Written as DNA, the CDR3 is TGTGCCAGCAGCTTAGAGGGATCGGGTTACGAGCAGTACTTC. Protein sequence: CASSLEGSGYEQYF.